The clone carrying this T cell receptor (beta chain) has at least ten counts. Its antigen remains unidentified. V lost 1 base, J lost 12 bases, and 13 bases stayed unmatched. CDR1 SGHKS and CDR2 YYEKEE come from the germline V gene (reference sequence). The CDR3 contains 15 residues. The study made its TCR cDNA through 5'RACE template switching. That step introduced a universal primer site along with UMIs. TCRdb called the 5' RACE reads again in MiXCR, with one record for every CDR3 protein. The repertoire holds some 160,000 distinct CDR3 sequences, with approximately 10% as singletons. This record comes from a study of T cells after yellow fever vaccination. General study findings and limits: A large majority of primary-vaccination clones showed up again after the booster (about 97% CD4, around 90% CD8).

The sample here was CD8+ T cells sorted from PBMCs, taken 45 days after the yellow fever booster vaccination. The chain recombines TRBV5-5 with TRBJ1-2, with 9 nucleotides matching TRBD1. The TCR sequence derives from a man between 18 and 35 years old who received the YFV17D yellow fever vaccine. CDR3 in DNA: TGTGCCAGCAGCTTGCTGCCGACGGGACAGGGAGCCCACACCTTC. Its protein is CASSLLPTGQGAHTF.